This T cell receptor (beta chain) comes out of a study of blood T cell repertoires in COVID-19. Study background: Acute and convalescent COVID-19 specimens originated in the United States, Italy and Spain. PBMCs, B-cell-depleted T cells, or T cells provided the cDNA or gDNA that made up the material.

How the authors handled the data: The authors estimated nucleated cell counts from reference gene primer amplification. This table comes from immunoSEQ multiplex PCR, and its TCRdb copy is limited to in-frame clones, with some not included. That table gives V, J and clone size, and the DNA gave D and trimming. The repertoire holds around 26,000 clones, with 80% as singletons. Germline loops: CDR1 SNHLY, CDR2 FYNNEI. Trimming removed 1 base at V and 7 bases at J, with 8 bases between. The CDR3 is 13 amino acids. This sequence joins TRBV2 and TRBJ2-1; D ambiguous. This receptor was identified in a woman older than 75 with acute or convalescent COVID-19. Sample: peripheral blood. The CDR3 here is CASSEDLVNEQFF. Here the CDR3 DNA reads TGTGCCAGCAGTGAAGACCTAGTGAATGAGCAGTTCTTC.